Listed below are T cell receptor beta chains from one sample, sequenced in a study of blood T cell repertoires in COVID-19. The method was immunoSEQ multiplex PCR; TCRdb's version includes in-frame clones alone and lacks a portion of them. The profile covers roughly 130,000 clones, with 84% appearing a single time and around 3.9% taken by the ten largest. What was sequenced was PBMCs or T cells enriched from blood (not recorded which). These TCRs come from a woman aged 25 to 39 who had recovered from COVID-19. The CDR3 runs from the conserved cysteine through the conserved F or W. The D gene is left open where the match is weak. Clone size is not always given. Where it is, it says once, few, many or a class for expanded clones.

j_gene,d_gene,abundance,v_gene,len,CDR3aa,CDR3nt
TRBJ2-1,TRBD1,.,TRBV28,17,CASSPVRQGASYNEQFF,TGTGCCAGCAGTCCGGTGAGACAGGGGGCTTCATACAATGAGCAGTTCTTC
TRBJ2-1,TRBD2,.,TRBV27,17,CASSSPMPSGDYNEQFF,TGTGCCAGCAGCTCACCGATGCCTAGCGGGGACTACAATGAGCAGTTCTTC
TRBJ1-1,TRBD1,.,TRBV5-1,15,CASRGTGGMNTEAFF,TGCGCCAGCAGGGGGACAGGGGGTATGAACACTGAAGCTTTCTTT
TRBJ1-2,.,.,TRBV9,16,CASSVGAEITSYGYTF,TGTGCCAGCAGCGTAGGGGCAGAGATTACCTCCTATGGCTACACCTTC
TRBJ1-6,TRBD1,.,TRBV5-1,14,CASRTGDYNSPLHF,TGCGCCAGCCGGACAGGGGATTATAATTCACCCCTCCACTTT
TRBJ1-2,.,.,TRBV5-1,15,CASSPSGQSFHGYTF,TGCGCCAGCAGCCCCTCTGGTCAGTCATTCCATGGCTACACCTTC
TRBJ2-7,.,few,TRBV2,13,CASTRASTYEQYF,TGTGCCAGCACGAGGGCATCAACCTACGAGCAGTACTTC
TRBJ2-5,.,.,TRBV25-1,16,CASSEIRGTVRETQYF,TGTGCCAGCAGTGAAATCCGCGGGACAGTGCGAGAGACCCAGTACTTC
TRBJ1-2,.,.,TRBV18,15,CASSAPAWGDYGYTF,TGTGCCAGCTCAGCTCCGGCGTGGGGGGACTATGGCTACACCTTC
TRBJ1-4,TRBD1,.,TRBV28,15,CASSSRDRPKVELFF,TGTGCCAGCAGTTCGAGGGACAGGCCTAAGGTAGAACTGTTTTTT
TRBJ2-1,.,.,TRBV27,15,CASSAYNTQGNEQFF,TGTGCCAGCAGTGCTTATAATACACAGGGCAATGAGCAGTTCTTC
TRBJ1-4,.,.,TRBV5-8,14,CASSLGGSNEKLFF,TGTGCCAGCAGCTTGGGAGGATCTAATGAAAAACTGTTTTTT
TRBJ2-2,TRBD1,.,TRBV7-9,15,CASRGDRASTGELFF,TGTGCCAGCAGGGGGGACAGGGCCTCCACCGGGGAGCTGTTTTTT
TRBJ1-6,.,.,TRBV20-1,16,CSASVDSLSYNSPLHF,TGCAGTGCTAGTGTGGACAGCCTCTCCTATAATTCACCCCTCCACTTT
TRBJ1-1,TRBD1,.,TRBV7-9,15,CASSARQGLNPEAFF,TGTGCCAGCAGCGCCCGACAGGGGTTAAATCCAGAGGCTTTCTTT
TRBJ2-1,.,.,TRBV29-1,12,CSGDRSLNEQFF,TGCAGCGGCGACAGGAGCTTAAATGAGCAGTTCTTC
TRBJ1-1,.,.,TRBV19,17,CASSIGNRQALNTEAFF,TGTGCCAGTAGTATAGGAAATCGACAGGCTTTGAACACTGAAGCTTTCTTT
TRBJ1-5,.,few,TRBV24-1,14,CATSGLLSNQPQHF,TGTGCCACCAGTGGTCTACTGAGCAATCAGCCCCAGCATTTT
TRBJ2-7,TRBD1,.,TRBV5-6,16,CASSPDSGTGFYEQYF,TGTGCCAGCAGCCCAGATTCCGGGACAGGGTTCTACGAGCAGTACTTC
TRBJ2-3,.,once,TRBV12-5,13,CASGLSGGDTQYF,TGTGCTAGTGGTTTGTCCGGAGGAGATACGCAGTATTTT